The text below deals with one T cell receptor beta chain. PCR was performed using 60 Vbeta and 13 Jbeta primers. Produced via immunoSEQ multiplex PCR; TCRdb's table is partial and in-frame only. The repertoire includes some 140,000 clones, around 77% of them detected once, and approximately 4.8% sits in the top ten. Germline V lookup: CDR1 SNHLY, CDR2 FYNNEI. V dropped 6 bases and J dropped 4; count of bases not matched to a gene: 14. CDR3 length: 17 residues. These data come from a study of cytomegalovirus exposure and HLA in healthy donors. This receptor was taken from a man between 25 and 39 years old in good health. Source material: PBMCs. The chain recombines TRBV2 with TRBJ2-2; TRBD1 matches at 7 bases. CDR3 sequence reads: CASRHEGAAASTGELFF. The CDR3 nucleotides read TGTGCCAGCAGACACGAGGGGGCAGCCGCCAGCACCGGGGAGCTGTTTTTT.